The 11 T cell receptor beta chains below all came from one sample that was sequenced in a study of blood T cell repertoires in COVID-19. Assay: immunoSEQ multiplex PCR; the TCRdb copy retains only in-frame clones and omits some. The repertoire holds about 270,000 clones, with around 81% as singletons. The sequenced sample was peripheral blood. These receptor sequences come from a woman aged 55-70 years with active or convalescent COVID-19.

This clone was seen more than once but under ten times. V usage is TRBV10-3 and J usage is TRBJ1-5; no clear D. This CDR3 is 13 amino acids long. Germline loops: CDR1 ENHRY, CDR2 SYGVKD. Trimming stripped 6 bases from V and 6 bases from J, with 12 bases between. The CDR3 DNA reads as TGTGCCATCAGCAGCGATAGTAGTCAGCCCCAGCATTTT. Encoded protein: CAISSDSSQPQHF.

J is TRBJ2-7 and V is TRBV19; TRBD1 is a possible D gene (5 bases). V gave up 5 bases and J gave up 7 bases, with 15 bases separating them. The germline V gene encodes CDR1 LNHDA and CDR2 SQIVND (reference sequence). The CDR3 consists of 13 residues. DNA of the CDR3: TGTGCCAGTAGTCCGAGACAGCCCCTAGAGCAGTACTTC. Residues: CASSPRQPLEQYF.

This sequence joins TRBV28 and TRBJ2-7; 9 nucleotides line up with TRBD1. CDR3 size: 16 residues. Germline V gene lookup returns CDR1 MDHEN and CDR2 SYDVKM. The V gene end was trimmed by 6 bases and the J gene end by 7 bases; junction bases not matched to a gene: 16. For the CDR3, the DNA is TGTGCCAGCAGCCCGGACAGGGGTAGGGTTGTTAAGGAGCAGTACTTC. Its protein is CASSPDRGRVVKEQYF.

The J gene is TRBJ1-1, the V gene TRBV7-6; D may be TRBD1 (5 bases). Trimming took off 5 bases at V and 4 bases at J, with 20 bases between the two ends. This CDR3 contains 16 residues. Germline loops: CDR1 SGHVS, CDR2 FNYEAQ. Here the CDR3 reads CASSRLLTGAGTEAFF. CDR3 nucleotides: TGTGCCAGCAGCCGACTACTAACAGGAGCGGGCACTGAAGCTTTCTTT.

This clone showed up just once. V is TRBV15 and J is TRBJ1-4; tentatively, D is TRBD1 (6 bases). V lost 0 bases and J 4 bases, leaving 12 bases between the germline ends. The germline CDR1 and CDR2 sequences are LNHNV and YYDKDF (reference sequence). The CDR3 sequence is 16 residues long. The CDR3 DNA is TGTGCCACCAGCAGAGATGGGGGCAGCCTTAATGAAAAACTGTTTTTT. Its translation is CATSRDGGSLNEKLFF.

This clone was detected ten times or more. The chain uses TRBV5-1 and TRBJ2-7; 11 bases are shared with TRBD2. CDR3 length: 16 amino acids. Germline V gene sequence: CDR1 SGHRS, CDR2 YFSETQ. The trim removed 5 bases at V and 0 bases at J, leaving 7 bases unmatched. The CDR3 sequence is CASRRLAGGSSYEQYF. The CDR3 nucleotides are TGCGCCAGCAGGCGGCTAGCGGGGGGTTCCTCCTACGAGCAGTACTTC.

The rearrangement links TRBV14 to TRBJ1-6; no clear D. Germline V gene lookup returns CDR1 SGHDN and CDR2 FVKESK. CDR3 size: 14 residues. V was trimmed by 4 bases and J by 10 bases, leaving 14 bases between them. The CDR3: CASSLFTERSPLHF. The CDR3 region has the DNA TGTGCCAGCAGCCTTTTCACAGAGAGATCACCCCTCCACTTT.

The CDR3 is CASSGPGQGFGYTF. DNA for the CDR3: TGTGCCAGCAGTGGCCCGGGACAGGGGTTTGGCTACACCTTC. The V call is TRBV2, the J call TRBJ1-2; 10 positions match TRBD1. The CDR3 spans 14 residues. From germline, CDR1 is SNHLY and CDR2 FYNNEI. Unmatched junction bases numbered 6, after V lost 4 bases and J lost 7 bases.

V usage is TRBV12-3 or TRBV12-4 and J usage is TRBJ1-1; D call uncertain. The germline V and J ends were trimmed by 5 bases and 1 base, with 8 bases remaining between them. CDR3 length equals 13 residues. DNA of the CDR3: TGTGCCAGCAGTCTGATACAGAACACTGAAGCTTTCTTT. It is translated as CASSLIQNTEAFF.

This clone was counted a single time. V usage is TRBV7-3 and J usage is TRBJ2-7, with 10 bases that match TRBD1. Germline loops: CDR1 SGHTA, CDR2 FQGTGA. This CDR3 has 17 amino acids. V gave up 1 base and J gave up 7 bases; unmatched junction bases: 13. As DNA, the CDR3 is TGTGCCAGCAGCTTAATGGCCCCCGGGACAGGGGCCTGGGAGCAGTACTTC. It translates to CASSLMAPGTGAWEQYF.

In this sample, this clone turned up a few times. The J gene is TRBJ2-3, the V gene TRBV10-2; D possibly corresponds to TRBD1 (6 bases). The CDR3 has 14 residues. V lost 7 bases and J lost 2, with 13 bases in between. Germline values: CDR1 WSHSY, CDR2 SAAADI. The CDR3 DNA reads TGCGCCAGCATTGACAGGTCCCACACAGATACGCAGTATTTT. Translation: CASIDRSHTDTQYF.